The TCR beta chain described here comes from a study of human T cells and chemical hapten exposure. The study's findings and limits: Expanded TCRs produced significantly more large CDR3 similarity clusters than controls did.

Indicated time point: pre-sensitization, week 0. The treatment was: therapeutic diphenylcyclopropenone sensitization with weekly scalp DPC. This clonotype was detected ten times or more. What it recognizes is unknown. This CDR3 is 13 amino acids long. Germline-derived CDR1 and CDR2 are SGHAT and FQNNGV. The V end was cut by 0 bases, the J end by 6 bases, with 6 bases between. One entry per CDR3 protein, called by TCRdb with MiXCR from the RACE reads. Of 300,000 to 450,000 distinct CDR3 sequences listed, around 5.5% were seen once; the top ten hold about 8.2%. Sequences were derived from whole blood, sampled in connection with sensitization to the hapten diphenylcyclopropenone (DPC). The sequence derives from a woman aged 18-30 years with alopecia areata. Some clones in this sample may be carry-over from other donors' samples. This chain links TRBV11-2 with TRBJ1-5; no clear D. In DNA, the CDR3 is TGTGCCAGCAGCTTAGACGGTGGTCAGCCCCAGCATTTT. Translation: CASSLDGGQPQHF. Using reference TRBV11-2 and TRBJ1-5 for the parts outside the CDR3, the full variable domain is EAGVAQSPRYKIIEKRQSVAFWCNPISGHATLYWYQQILGQGPKLLIQFQNNGVVDDSQLPKDRFSAERLKGVDSTLKIQPAKLEDSAVYLCASSLDGGQPQHFGDGTRLSIL.